These T cell receptor beta chains were read from a single sample in a study of blood T cell repertoires in COVID-19. Assay: immunoSEQ multiplex PCR; the TCRdb copy retains only in-frame clones and omits some. The data hold 50,000 to 70,000 clones, with 80% to 90% observed a single time. The material sequenced was peripheral blood. These receptor sequences come from a man in his 60s with acute or convalescent COVID-19. CDR3s include the opening cysteine and the closing phenylalanine or tryptophan. D genes are given only for firm matches. Clone size, where shown, is once, few, many, or a class for clones that have expanded.

clone_size	v_call	d_call	j_call	cdr3_nt	cdr3_aa
.	TRBV30	TRBD1	TRBJ2-5	TGTGCCTGGAGGGGGGACAGCCCAGAGACTCAAGAGACCCAGTACTTC	CAWRGDSPETQETQYF
.	TRBV5-1	TRBD2	TRBJ2-1	TGCGCCAGCAGCTTGGAGGGGGCTAGCGGGAGCGGGGAGGACAATGAGCAGTTCTTC	CASSLEGASGSGEDNEQFF
.	TRBV24-1	.	TRBJ1-5	TGTGCCACCAGTACGGGCAATCAGCCCCAGCATTTT	CATSTGNQPQHF
.	TRBV28	.	TRBJ1-3	TGTGCCAGCAGTTACTCCGGAAACACCATATATTTT	CASSYSGNTIYF
.	TRBV7-2	TRBD1	TRBJ1-2	TGTGCCAGCAGCTCGGGACAGGGGGCGACTAACTATGGCTACACCTTC	CASSSGQGATNYGYTF
.	TRBV30	.	TRBJ2-6	TGTGCCTGGAGCCGGGGGAGATCGAGTTCTGGGGCCAACGTCCTGACTTTC	CAWSRGRSSSGANVLTF
.	TRBV4-2	.	TRBJ2-3	TGTGCCAGCAGCCAACCCGCCAGCGGCCCCCAGGTAGATACGCAGTATTTT	CASSQPASGPQVDTQYF
.	TRBV6-6	TRBD2	TRBJ2-3	TGTGCCAGCAGTCCACGGCCTAGCGGGGGGACTAGCACAGATACGCAGTATTTT	CASSPRPSGGTSTDTQYF
.	TRBV28	TRBD1	TRBJ2-7	TGTGCCAGCAGTTTCTTGACAGGGTCCTACGAGCAGTACTTC	CASSFLTGSYEQYF
medium-sized	TRBV3-1/TRBV3-2	TRBD1	TRBJ2-7	TGTGCCAGCAGCCAATCGGACAGGGCAGCATGGAGTCCCTACGAGCAGTACTTC	CASSQSDRAAWSPYEQYF
.	TRBV2	TRBD2	TRBJ2-7	TGTGCCGGCAGCTCAGCGGGGGGGATACAAGGGGAGCAGTACTTC	CAGSSAGGIQGEQYF
.	TRBV11-2	.	TRBJ2-7	TGTGCCAGCAGCTTTTACCAGACCTACGAGCAGTACTTC	CASSFYQTYEQYF
.	TRBV5-8	TRBD2	TRBJ2-5	TGTGCCAGCAGCCCACTCCGGCGGGAGGCCCCCGGCCGAGAGACCCAGTACTTC	CASSPLRREAPGRETQYF
.	TRBV27	TRBD2	TRBJ2-1	TGTGCCAGCAGAGCTCTAGCGGGCAACACCTACAATGAGCAGTTCTTC	CASRALAGNTYNEQFF
.	TRBV19	TRBD1	TRBJ2-3	TGTGCCAGTAGTATCACCGGGACAGGGGGCCTAGCGGGCGGGATAGATACGCAGTATTTT	CASSITGTGGLAGGIDTQYF
.	TRBV28	TRBD1	TRBJ1-2	TGTGCCAGCAGTTTATTGTACAGGGGAACTAGGGGCTACACCTTC	CASSLLYRGTRGYTF
.	TRBV21-1	.	TRBJ1-1	TGTGCCAGCAGCTCCAGAGGCAGGGGGAACACTGAAGCTTTCTTT	CASSSRGRGNTEAFF
.	TRBV19	TRBD1	TRBJ1-2	TGTGCCACCCAAAATAGGGGGCAAGGCTACACCTTC	CATQNRGQGYTF
.	TRBV5-1	.	TRBJ1-5	TGCGCCAGCAGCGCAGGGGGCAATCAGCCCCAGCATTTT	CASSAGGNQPQHF
.	TRBV12-3/TRBV12-4	.	TRBJ1-5	TGTGCCAGCAGTTCTGGCCGGGATCAGCCCCAGCATTTT	CASSSGRDQPQHF
.	TRBV5-1	TRBD2	TRBJ2-3	TGCGCCAGCAGCTTGTCTAGCGGCCCCTCGGATACGCAGTATTTT	CASSLSSGPSDTQYF
.	TRBV6-5	TRBD1	TRBJ2-7	TGTGCCAGCAGTTACTCGTACAGGGGGACCTACGAGCAGTACTTC	CASSYSYRGTYEQYF
.	TRBV5-6	.	TRBJ1-2	TGTGCCAGCAGCTTGATAGGAGAGGTCTATGGCTACACCTTC	CASSLIGEVYGYTF
.	TRBV27	TRBD2	TRBJ2-1	TGTGCCAGCTCAGTCAGCGGGAGGATCCATGAGCAGTTCTTC	CASSVSGRIHEQFF
.	TRBV29-1	.	TRBJ2-1	TGCAGCGTTGGGACTGGGAATGAGCAGTTCTTC	CSVGTGNEQFF
.	TRBV5-1	TRBD1	TRBJ2-7	TGCGCCAGCAGCTCGGGACAGGACGAGCAGTACTTC	CASSSGQDEQYF
.	TRBV6-6	TRBD2	TRBJ2-1	TGTGCCAGCAGTTCGGCTAGCGGGGGCACCTACAATGAGCAGTTCTTC	CASSSASGGTYNEQFF
.	TRBV7-9	.	TRBJ1-4	TGTGCCAGCAGCCCCCAGGGAAGTGAAAAACTGTTTTTT	CASSPQGSEKLFF
.	TRBV18	TRBD2	TRBJ2-7	TGTGCCAGCTCACAACTAGCGGGAGGGCCAGGAGAGCAGTACTTC	CASSQLAGGPGEQYF
.	TRBV7-9	.	TRBJ2-5	TGTGCCAGCAGAAGGGGGGGAGTGGAGGAGACCCAGTACTTC	CASRRGGVEETQYF
.	TRBV27	.	TRBJ2-7	TGTGCCAGCAGCCTCACCCCTAGGGGCGAGCAGTACTTC	CASSLTPRGEQYF
.	TRBV27	.	TRBJ1-2	TGTGCCAGCGGGGCTCGTACAGGGAGCACCTATGGCTACACCTTC	CASGARTGSTYGYTF
once	TRBV20-1	TRBD2	TRBJ2-2	TGCAGTGCTAGTGGGACTAGCGGGAGGAGCGGGGAGCTGTTTTTT	CSASGTSGRSGELFF
.	TRBV6-5	.	TRBJ1-5	TGTGCCAGCAGTTACGACAGGCTTTCGGATCAGCCCCAGCATTTT	CASSYDRLSDQPQHF
.	TRBV9	.	TRBJ1-5	TGTGCCAGCAGCGTAGGGTGGGGGGACCATAGCAATCAGCCCCAGCATTTT	CASSVGWGDHSNQPQHF
.	TRBV7-3	.	TRBJ1-1	TGTGCCAGCAGCTTAGACACTAGGAACACTGAAGCTTTCTTT	CASSLDTRNTEAFF
once	TRBV6-1	TRBD1	TRBJ1-3	TGTGCCAGCGTCTTATCGACAGGGCGAAACACCATATATTTT	CASVLSTGRNTIYF
.	TRBV27	.	TRBJ2-2	TGTGCCAGCAGTTTAAGTATCGGAGCTGGGAGCTCGGCCGGGGAGCTGTTTTTT	CASSLSIGAGSSAGELFF
once	TRBV18	TRBD1	TRBJ2-1	TGTGCCAGCTCACCGACGGGACAGGGGATTTACAATGAGCAGTTCTTC	CASSPTGQGIYNEQFF
.	TRBV2	TRBD1	TRBJ2-2	TGTGCCAGCAGCCGACAGGGACCGAACACCGGGGAGCTGTTTTTT	CASSRQGPNTGELFF
.	TRBV6-5	.	TRBJ2-2	TGTGCCAGCAGAGGGACACAGAACACCGGGGAGCTGTTTTTT	CASRGTQNTGELFF
.	TRBV7-3	TRBD2	TRBJ2-1	TGTGCCAGCAGCTCTAGCGGGAGTAATGAGCAGTTCTTC	CASSSSGSNEQFF
.	TRBV12-5	.	TRBJ2-5	TGTGCTAGTGGTTTCACCTCGGGGGCCCAGTACTTC	CASGFTSGAQYF
.	TRBV24-1	TRBD1	TRBJ2-2	TGTGCCACCAGTGTCACCGGGACAGGGTTGACCGGGGAGCTGTTTTTT	CATSVTGTGLTGELFF
.	TRBV6-5	.	TRBJ1-5	TGTGCCAGTAAGATTTCAGGTGATAGCAATCAGCCCCAGCATTTT	CASKISGDSNQPQHF
once	TRBV7-9	TRBD2	TRBJ2-2	TGTGCCAGCAGCCTCCCCCCCCGGCTAGCGGGAGTGACCGGGGAGCTGTTTTTT	CASSLPPRLAGVTGELFF
.	TRBV19	.	TRBJ1-1	TGTGCCAGTAGTATAATAGGGGAAGCTGAAGCTTTCTTT	CASSIIGEAEAFF
.	TRBV3-1/TRBV3-2	TRBD2	TRBJ2-4	TGTGCCAGCAGCCTCTCCGGGACTAGCGGGGTTCACTTC	CASSLSGTSGVHF
.	TRBV19	TRBD2	TRBJ2-1	TGTGCCAGTAGTAGGACTAGCGGACACAATGAGCAGTTCTTC	CASSRTSGHNEQFF
.	TRBV7-6	TRBD1	TRBJ1-2	TGTGCCAGCAGCTTAGAGCCGGGACAGGGTCTAGACTATGGCTACACCTTC	CASSLEPGQGLDYGYTF
.	TRBV20-1	.	TRBJ1-2	TGCAGTGCTAGAACGGTGCATGGCTACACCTTC	CSARTVHGYTF
.	TRBV30	.	TRBJ2-7	TGTGCCTGGAGTGTAACTAACGAGCAGTACTTC	CAWSVTNEQYF
.	TRBV9	TRBD2	TRBJ2-1	TGTGCCAGCAGCGTACAGGGCCTACATGGACTAGCGGGAAGCAATGAGCAGTTCTTC	CASSVQGLHGLAGSNEQFF
.	TRBV19	TRBD2	TRBJ2-1	TGTGCCAGTAGTCCCGGGACTAGCTCCTACAATGAGCAGTTCTTC	CASSPGTSSYNEQFF
.	TRBV28	TRBD1	TRBJ1-2	TGTGCCAGCAGGGCTACAGGGGGCCCCTATGGCTACACCTTC	CASRATGGPYGYTF
.	TRBV5-1	.	TRBJ1-5	TGCGCCAGCAGCTTGGACGGGGGGCGCGGTCAGCCCCAGCATTTT	CASSLDGGRGQPQHF
few	TRBV5-1	TRBD1	TRBJ1-2	TGCGCCAGCAGCAACAGACAGGGGGCGGAGGGCTACACCTTC	CASSNRQGAEGYTF
.	TRBV2	.	TRBJ1-1	TGTGCCAGCAGTGAATGGACACGTGAAGCTTTCTTT	CASSEWTREAFF
.	TRBV9	.	TRBJ2-7	TGTGCCAGCAGCCCTCGCGGGACCTACGAGCAGTACTTC	CASSPRGTYEQYF